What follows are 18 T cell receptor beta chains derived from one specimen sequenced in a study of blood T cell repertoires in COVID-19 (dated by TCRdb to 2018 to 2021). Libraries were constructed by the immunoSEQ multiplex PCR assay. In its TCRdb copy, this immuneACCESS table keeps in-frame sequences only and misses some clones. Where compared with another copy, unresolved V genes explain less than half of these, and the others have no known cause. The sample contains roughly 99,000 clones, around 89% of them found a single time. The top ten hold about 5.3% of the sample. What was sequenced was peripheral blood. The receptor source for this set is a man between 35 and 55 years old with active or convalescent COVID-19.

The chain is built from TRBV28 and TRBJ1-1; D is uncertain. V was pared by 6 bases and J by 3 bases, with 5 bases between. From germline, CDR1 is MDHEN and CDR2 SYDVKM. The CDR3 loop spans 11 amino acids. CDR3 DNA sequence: TGTGCCAGCAGGGAGTACACTGAAGCTTTCTTT. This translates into CASREYTEAFF.

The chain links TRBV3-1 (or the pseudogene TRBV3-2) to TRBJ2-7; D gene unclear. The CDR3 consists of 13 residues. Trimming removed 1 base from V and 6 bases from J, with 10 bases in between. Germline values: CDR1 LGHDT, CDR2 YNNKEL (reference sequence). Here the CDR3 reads CASSQVLSGEQYF. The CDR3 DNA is TGTGCCAGCAGCCAAGTTCTTTCCGGCGAGCAGTACTTC.

CDR3 region: CASSIGPQGARAEAFF. CDR3 nucleotide sequence: TGTGCCAGTAGTATAGGTCCCCAGGGGGCGCGAGCTGAAGCTTTCTTT. The chain carries TRBV19 and TRBJ1-1, with 8 bases matching TRBD1. This CDR3 has 16 amino acids. The J segment lost 6 bases and the V segment lost 1 base, leaving 10 bases of the junction unmatched. From germline, CDR1 is LNHDA and CDR2 SQIVND (reference sequence).

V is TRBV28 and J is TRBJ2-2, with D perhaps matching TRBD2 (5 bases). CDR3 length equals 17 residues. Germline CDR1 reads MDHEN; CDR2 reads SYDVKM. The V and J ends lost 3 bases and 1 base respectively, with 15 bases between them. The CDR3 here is CASSFRRVILNTGELFF. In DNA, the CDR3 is TGTGCCAGCAGTTTTCGGCGGGTAATACTGAACACCGGGGAGCTGTTTTTT.

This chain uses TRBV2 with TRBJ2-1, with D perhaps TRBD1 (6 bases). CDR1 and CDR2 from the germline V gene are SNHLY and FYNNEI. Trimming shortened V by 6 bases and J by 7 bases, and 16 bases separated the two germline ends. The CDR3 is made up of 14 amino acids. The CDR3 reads CASSTGKFSNEQFF. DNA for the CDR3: TGTGCCAGCAGCACAGGGAAATTTAGTAATGAGCAGTTCTTC.

CDR3 in DNA: TGTGCCTCCCAGATCCGGGGACAGAGGTATGGCTACACCTTC. The encoded protein is CASQIRGQRYGYTF. This chain joins TRBV19 and TRBJ1-2, with 7 bases aligning to TRBD1. There are 14 residues in the CDR3. Germline V CDR1 and CDR2: LNHDA, SQIVND (reference sequence). V shed 11 bases and J 5 bases; nucleotides not matched to a gene: 14.

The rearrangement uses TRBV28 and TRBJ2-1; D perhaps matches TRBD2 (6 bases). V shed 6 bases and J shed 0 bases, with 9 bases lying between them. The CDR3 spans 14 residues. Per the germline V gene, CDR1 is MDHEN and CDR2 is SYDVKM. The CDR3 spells CASRAGISYNEQFF. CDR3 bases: TGTGCCAGCAGGGCGGGGATCTCCTACAATGAGCAGTTCTTC.

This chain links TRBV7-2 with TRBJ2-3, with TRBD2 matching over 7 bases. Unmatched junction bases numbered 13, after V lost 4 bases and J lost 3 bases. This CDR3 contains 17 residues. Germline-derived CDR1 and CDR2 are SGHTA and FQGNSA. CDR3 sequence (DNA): TGTGCCAGCAGCTCGAGACGGGGCGGGAGTTCAACAGATACGCAGTATTTT. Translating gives CASSSRRGGSSTDTQYF.

CDR3 bases: TGTGCCAGTCAGTCACGAGGAAGTAGGACTGAAGCTTTCTTT. Translating it yields CASQSRGSRTEAFF. The chain has TRBV19 and TRBJ1-1; no clear D gene. V dropped 8 bases and J dropped 5 bases, with 18 bases sitting between them. Germline V gene lookup returns CDR1 LNHDA and CDR2 SQIVND (reference sequence). The CDR3 is made up of 14 amino acids.

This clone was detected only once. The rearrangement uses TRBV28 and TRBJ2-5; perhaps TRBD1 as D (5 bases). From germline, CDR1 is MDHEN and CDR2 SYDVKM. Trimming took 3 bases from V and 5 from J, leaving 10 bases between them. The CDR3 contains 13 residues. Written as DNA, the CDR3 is TGTGCCAGCAGTTTTTTTTCAGGGGAGACCCAGTACTTC. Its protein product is CASSFFSGETQYF.

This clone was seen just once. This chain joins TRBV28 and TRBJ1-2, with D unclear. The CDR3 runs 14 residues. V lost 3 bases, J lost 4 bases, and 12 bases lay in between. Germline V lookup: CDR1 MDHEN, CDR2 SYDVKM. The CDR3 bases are TGTGCCAGCAGTTTGGGCCTGTCTGGCTATGGCTACACCTTC. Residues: CASSLGLSGYGYTF.

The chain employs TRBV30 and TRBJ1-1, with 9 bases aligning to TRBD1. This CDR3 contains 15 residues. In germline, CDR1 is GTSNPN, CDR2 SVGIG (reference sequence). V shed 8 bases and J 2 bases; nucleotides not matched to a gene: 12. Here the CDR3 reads CARQTLTGGNTEAFF. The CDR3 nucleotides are TGTGCCCGGCAGACGCTGACAGGGGGAAACACTGAAGCTTTCTTT. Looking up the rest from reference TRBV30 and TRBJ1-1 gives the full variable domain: SQTIHQWPATLVQPVGSPLSLECTVEGTSNPNLYWYRQAAGRGLQLLFYSVGIGQISSEVPQNLSASRPQDRQFILSSKKLLLSDSGFYLCARQTLTGGNTEAFFGQGTRLTVV.

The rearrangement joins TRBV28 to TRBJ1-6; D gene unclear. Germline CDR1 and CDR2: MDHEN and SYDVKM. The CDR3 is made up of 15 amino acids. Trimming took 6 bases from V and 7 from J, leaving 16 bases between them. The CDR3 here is CASRSGLSGNSPLHF. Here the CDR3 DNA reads TGTGCCAGCAGGTCCGGACTCTCGGGAAATTCACCCCTCCACTTT.

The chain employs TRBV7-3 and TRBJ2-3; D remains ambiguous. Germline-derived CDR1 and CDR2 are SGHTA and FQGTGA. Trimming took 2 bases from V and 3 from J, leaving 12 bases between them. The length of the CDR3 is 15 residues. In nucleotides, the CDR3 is TGTGCCAGCAGCTTAGGCGGAAGTGGGACAGATACGCAGTATTTT. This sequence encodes CASSLGGSGTDTQYF.

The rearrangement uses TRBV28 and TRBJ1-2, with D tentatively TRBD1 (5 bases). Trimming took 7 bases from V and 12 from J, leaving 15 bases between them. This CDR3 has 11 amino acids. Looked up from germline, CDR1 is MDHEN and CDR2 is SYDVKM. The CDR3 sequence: CASIPQGGHTF. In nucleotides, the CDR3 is TGTGCCAGCATTCCCCAGGGAGGGCACACCTTC.

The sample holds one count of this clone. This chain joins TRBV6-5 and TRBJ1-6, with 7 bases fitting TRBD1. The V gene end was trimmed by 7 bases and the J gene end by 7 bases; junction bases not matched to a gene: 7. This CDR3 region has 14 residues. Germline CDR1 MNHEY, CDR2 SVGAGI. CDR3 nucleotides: TGTGCCAGCACCCCAGGGGGAGGCAATTCACCCCTCCACTTT. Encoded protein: CASTPGGGNSPLHF.

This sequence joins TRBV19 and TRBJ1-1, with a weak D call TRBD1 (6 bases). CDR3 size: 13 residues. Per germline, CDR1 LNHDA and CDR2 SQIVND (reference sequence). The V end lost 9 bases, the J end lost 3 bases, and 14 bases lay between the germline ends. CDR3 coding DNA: TGTGCCAGCGCAGACAGGTTATACACTGAAGCTTTCTTT. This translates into CASADRLYTEAFF.

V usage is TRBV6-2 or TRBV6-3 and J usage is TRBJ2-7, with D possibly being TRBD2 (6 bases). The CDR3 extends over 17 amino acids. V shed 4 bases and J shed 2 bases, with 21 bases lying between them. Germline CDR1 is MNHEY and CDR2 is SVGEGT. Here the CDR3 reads CASSFTPSTRGTYEQYF. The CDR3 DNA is TGTGCCAGCAGTTTTACGCCGTCCACACGGGGGACCTACGAGCAGTACTTC.